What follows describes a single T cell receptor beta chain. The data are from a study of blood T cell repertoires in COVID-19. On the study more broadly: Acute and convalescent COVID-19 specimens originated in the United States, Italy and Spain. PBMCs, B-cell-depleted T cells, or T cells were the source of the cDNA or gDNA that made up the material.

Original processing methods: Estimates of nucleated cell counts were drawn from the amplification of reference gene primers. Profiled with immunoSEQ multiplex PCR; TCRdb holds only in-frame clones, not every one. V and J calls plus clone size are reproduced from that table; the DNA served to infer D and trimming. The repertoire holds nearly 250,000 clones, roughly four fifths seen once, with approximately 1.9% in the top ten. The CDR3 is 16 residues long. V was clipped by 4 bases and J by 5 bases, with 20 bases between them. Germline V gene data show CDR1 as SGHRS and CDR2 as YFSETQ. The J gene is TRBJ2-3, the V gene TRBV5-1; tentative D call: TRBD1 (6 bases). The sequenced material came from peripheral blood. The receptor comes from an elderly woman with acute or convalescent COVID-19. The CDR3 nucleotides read TGCGCCAGCAGCCACCTACAGGGCCTGGGGCGAGATACGCAGTATTTT. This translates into CASSHLQGLGRDTQYF. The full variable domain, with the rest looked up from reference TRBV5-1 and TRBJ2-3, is KAGVTQTPRYLIKTRGQQVTLSCSPISGHRSVSWYQQTPGQGLQFLFEYFSETQRNKGNFPGRFSGRQFSNSRSEMNVSTLELGDSALYLCASSHLQGLGRDTQYFGPGTRLTVL.